The text below deals with one T cell receptor (beta chain). Sequencing used immunoSEQ multiplex PCR; TCRdb keeps in-frame clones, though not all of them. The repertoire has 90,000 or so clones, more than 70% of them found once; the top ten carry 0.85% to 1%. The data were obtained in a study of PD-L1 blockade in urothelial cancer. Time point here: pretreatment peripheral blood. Germline loops: CDR1 GTSNPN, CDR2 SVGIG (reference sequence). Trimming removed 5 bases from V and 5 bases from J; junction bases left unmatched: 9. This CDR3 has 14 amino acids. The input for sequencing was PBMCs, taken around atezolizumab (anti-PD-L1) treatment. This receptor was taken from a woman at least 80 years old with urothelial cancer. The chain uses TRBV30 and TRBJ2-5; the match to TRBD1 covers 9 bases. The CDR3 DNA reads as TGTGCCTGGGCCAGACAGGGGGGAGTGGAGACCCAGTACTTC. Its protein product is CAWARQGGVETQYF.